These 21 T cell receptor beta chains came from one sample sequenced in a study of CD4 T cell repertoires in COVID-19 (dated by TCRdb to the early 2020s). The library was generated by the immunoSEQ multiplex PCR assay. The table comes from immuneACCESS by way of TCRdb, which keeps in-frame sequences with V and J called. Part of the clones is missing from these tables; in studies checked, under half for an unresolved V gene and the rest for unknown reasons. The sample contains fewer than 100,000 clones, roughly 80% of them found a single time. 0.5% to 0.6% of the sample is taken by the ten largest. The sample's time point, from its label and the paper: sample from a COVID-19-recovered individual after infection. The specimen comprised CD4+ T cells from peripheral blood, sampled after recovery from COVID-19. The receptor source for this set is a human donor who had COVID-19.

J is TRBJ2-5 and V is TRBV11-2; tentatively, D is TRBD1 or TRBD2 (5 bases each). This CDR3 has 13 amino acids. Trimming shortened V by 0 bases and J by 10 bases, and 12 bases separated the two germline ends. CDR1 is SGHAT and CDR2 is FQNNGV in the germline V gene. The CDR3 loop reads CASSLDLDGGQYF. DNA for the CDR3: TGTGCCAGCAGCTTAGATCTCGATGGGGGCCAGTACTTC.

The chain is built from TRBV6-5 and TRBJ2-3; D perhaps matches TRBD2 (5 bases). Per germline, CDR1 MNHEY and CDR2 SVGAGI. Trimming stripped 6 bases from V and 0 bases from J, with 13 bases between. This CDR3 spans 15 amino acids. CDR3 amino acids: CASRRSERSTDTQYF. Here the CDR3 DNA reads TGTGCCAGCAGACGGTCGGAGCGGAGCACAGATACGCAGTATTTT.

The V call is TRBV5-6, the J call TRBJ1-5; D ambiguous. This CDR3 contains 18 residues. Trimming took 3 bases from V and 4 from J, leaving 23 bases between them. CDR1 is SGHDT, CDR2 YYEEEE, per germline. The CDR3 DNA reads TGTGCCAGCAGCTCCCGACGGGAGATAGCAGTTGGGAATCAGCCCCAGCATTTT. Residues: CASSSRREIAVGNQPQHF.

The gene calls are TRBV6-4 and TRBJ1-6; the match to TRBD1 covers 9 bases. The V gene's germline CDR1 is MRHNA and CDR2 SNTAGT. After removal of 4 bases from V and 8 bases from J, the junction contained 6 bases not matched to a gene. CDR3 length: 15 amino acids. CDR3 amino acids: CASSAGTGKYSPLHF. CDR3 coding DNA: TGTGCCAGCAGTGCCGGGACAGGGAAATATTCACCCCTCCACTTT.

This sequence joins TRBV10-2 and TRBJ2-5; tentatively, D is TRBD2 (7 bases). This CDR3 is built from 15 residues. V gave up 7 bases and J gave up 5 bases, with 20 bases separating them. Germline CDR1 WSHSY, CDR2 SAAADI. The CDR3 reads CASKEDGGPGETQYF. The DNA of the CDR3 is TGCGCCAGCAAGGAGGACGGGGGGCCGGGGGAGACCCAGTACTTC.

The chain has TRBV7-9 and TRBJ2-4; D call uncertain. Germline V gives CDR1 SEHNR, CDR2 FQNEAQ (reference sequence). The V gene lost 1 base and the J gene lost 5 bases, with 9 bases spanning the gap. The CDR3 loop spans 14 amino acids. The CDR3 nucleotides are TGTGCCAGCAGCTTAGTTTCTAACGAAAACATTCAGTACTTC. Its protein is CASSLVSNENIQYF.

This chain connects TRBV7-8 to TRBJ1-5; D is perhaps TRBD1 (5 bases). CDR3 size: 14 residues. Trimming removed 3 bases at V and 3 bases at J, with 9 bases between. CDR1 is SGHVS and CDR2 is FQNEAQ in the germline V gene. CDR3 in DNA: TGTGCCAGCAGCTTCGGGGGTATCAATCAGCCCCAGCATTTT. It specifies CASSFGGINQPQHF.

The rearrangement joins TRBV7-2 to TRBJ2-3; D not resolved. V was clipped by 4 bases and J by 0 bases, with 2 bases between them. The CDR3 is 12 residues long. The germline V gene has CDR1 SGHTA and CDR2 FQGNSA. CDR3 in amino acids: CASSSSTDTQYF. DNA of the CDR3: TGTGCCAGCAGCTCTAGCACAGATACGCAGTATTTT.

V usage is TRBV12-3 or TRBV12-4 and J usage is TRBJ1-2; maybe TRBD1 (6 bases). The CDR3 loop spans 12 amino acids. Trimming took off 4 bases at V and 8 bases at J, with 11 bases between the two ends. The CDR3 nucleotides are TGTGCCAGCAGTTACCAGGGGTACGGCTACACCTTC. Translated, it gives CASSYQGYGYTF.

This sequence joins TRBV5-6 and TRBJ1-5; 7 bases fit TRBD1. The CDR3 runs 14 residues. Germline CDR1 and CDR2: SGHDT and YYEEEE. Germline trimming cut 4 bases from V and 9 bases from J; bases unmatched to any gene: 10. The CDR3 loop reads CASSQGEINGPQHF. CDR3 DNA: TGTGCCAGCAGCCAGGGGGAAATCAATGGGCCCCAGCATTTT.

In DNA, the CDR3 is TGTGCCAGCAGCTTGGAGCCGGATAGCAATCAGCCCCAGCATTTT. As protein: CASSLEPDSNQPQHF. The chain is built from TRBV5-5 and TRBJ1-5; D is uncertain. This CDR3 has 15 amino acids. Germline CDR1 SGHKS, CDR2 YYEKEE (reference sequence). The germline V and J ends were trimmed by 0 bases and 0 bases, with 7 bases remaining between them.

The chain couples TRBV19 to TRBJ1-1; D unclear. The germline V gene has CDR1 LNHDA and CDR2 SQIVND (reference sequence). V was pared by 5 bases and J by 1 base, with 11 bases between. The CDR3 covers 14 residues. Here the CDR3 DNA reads TGTGCCAGTAGTTTCCAGGTCGCGAACACTGAAGCTTTCTTT. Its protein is CASSFQVANTEAFF.

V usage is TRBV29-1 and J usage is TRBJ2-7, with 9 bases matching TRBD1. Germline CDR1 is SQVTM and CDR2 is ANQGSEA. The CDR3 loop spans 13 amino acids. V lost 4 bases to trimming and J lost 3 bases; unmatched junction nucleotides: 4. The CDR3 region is CSVAETGGYEQYF. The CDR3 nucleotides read TGCAGCGTTGCCGAGACAGGGGGCTACGAGCAGTACTTC.

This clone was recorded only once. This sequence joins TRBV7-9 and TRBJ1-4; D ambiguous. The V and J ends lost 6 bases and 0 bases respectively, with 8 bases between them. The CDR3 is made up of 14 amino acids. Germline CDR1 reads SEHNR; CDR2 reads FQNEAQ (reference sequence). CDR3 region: CASSLRSTNEKLFF. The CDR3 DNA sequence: TGTGCCAGCAGTTTACGGTCAACTAATGAAAAACTGTTTTTT.

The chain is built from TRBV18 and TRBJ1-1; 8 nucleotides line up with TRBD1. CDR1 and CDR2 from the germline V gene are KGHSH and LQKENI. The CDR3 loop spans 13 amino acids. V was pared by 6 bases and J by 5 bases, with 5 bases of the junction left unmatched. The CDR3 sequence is CASSQGQETEAFF. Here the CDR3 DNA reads TGTGCCAGCTCCCAGGGACAGGAGACTGAAGCTTTCTTT.

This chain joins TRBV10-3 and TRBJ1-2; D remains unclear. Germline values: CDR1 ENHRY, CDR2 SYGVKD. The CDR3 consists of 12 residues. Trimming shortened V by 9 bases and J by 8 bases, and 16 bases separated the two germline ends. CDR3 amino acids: CAILGVSGGYTF. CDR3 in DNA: TGTGCCATTCTCGGGGTGTCGGGAGGCTACACCTTC.

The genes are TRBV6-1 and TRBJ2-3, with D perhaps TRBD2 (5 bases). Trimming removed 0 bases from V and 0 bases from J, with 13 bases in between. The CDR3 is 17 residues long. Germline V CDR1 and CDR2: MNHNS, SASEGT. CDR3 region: CASSEAGSGFSTDTQYF. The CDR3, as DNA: TGTGCCAGCAGTGAAGCAGGGAGCGGATTTAGCACAGATACGCAGTATTTT.

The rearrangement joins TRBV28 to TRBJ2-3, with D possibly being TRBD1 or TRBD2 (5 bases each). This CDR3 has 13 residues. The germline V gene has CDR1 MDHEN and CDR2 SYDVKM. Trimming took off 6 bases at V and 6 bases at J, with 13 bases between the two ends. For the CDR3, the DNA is TGTGCCAGCAGCACTGGGACCCTCGATACGCAGTATTTT. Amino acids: CASSTGTLDTQYF. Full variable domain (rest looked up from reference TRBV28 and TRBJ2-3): DVKVTQSSRYLVKRTGEKVFLECVQDMDHENMFWYRQDPGLGLRLIYFSYDVKMKEKGDIPEGYSVSREKKERFSLILESASTNQTSMYLCASSTGTLDTQYFGPGTRLTVL.

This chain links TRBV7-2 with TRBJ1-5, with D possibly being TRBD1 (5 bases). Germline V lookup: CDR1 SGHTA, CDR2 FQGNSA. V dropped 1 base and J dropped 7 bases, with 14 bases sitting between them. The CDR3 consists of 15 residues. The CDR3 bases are TGTGCCAGCAGCTTAGTCGGGGCCGAAGGACAGCCCCAGCATTTT. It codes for CASSLVGAEGQPQHF.

CDR3 amino acids: CASKRDRVDVSEAFF. The CDR3 region has the DNA TGTGCCAGCAAGCGGGACAGGGTCGACGTCTCTGAAGCTTTCTTT. The chain joins TRBV6-5 to TRBJ1-1; 9 nucleotides line up with TRBD1. The length of the CDR3 is 15 residues. J was trimmed by 6 bases and V by 7 bases; bases with no gene match: 12. CDR1 is MNHEY, CDR2 SVGAGI, per germline.

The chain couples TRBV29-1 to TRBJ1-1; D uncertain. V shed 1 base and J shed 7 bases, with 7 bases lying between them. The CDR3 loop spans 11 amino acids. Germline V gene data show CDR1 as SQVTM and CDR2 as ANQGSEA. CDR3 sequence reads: CSVEGANEAFF. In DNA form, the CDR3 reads TGCAGCGTTGAAGGGGCGAATGAAGCTTTCTTT.